The 9 T cell receptor beta chains in this list originate from one sample, sequenced in a study of identical twins. TCRdb ran MiXCR on the 5' RACE reads and lists one entry per CDR3 protein. This sample has 550,000 to 700,000 distinct CDR3 sequences, with less than 25% found just once. The data also belong to a second study, concerning T cells expressing NK-cell markers.

The sequencing input was PBMCs. The receptors were gathered from a woman aged 18-29 years in good health.

This clonotype has just a few counts. The genes are TRBV12-3 or TRBV12-4 and TRBJ1-1; maybe TRBD1 (6 bases). V was shortened by 2 bases and J by 6 bases, with 10 bases between the two germline ends. The CDR3 has 13 residues. Written as DNA, the CDR3 is TGTGCCAGCAGTTTAAGGGGGTGGGCTGAAGCTTTCTTT. This encodes CASSLRGWAEAFF.

This clonotype appeared a few times. This chain links TRBV20-1 with TRBJ2-7; D unclear. V lost 3 bases to trimming and J lost 2 bases, with 23 bases between them. Germline V gene sequence: CDR1 DFQATT, CDR2 SNEGSKA (reference sequence). The CDR3 sequence is 17 residues long. Here the CDR3 reads CSARGLGAAERPYEQYF. The CDR3 region has the DNA TGCAGTGCTAGGGGTCTAGGTGCGGCGGAGCGCCCCTACGAGCAGTACTTC.

The chain joins TRBV4-3 to TRBJ2-7, with D possibly being TRBD1 (6 bases). CDR1 is LGHNA, CDR2 YSLEER, per germline. The CDR3 has 15 amino acids. The V and J ends lost 0 bases and 3 bases respectively, with 12 bases between them. The DNA of the CDR3 is TGCGCCAGCAGCCAAGATCCGGGACACAACTACGAGCAGTACTTC. This sequence encodes CASSQDPGHNYEQYF.

J is TRBJ2-7 and V is TRBV20-1; 7 bases are a match to TRBD1. CDR3 length: 13 residues. The germline V gene encodes CDR1 DFQATT and CDR2 SNEGSKA (reference sequence). V was pared by 6 bases and J by 3 bases, with 8 bases of the junction left unmatched. DNA for the CDR3: TGCAGTGCCGTCCGGACAGGCCTCTACGAGCAGTACTTC. Translating it yields CSAVRTGLYEQYF.

DNA of the CDR3: TGTGCCAGCAGCTTTAGGGCAGCCACGCAGTATTTT. The encoded protein is CASSFRAATQYF. V gene TRBV11-2 combines with J gene TRBJ2-3; D call uncertain. The germline gives CDR1 SGHAT, CDR2 FQNNGV. The CDR3 is 12 amino acids. Trimming took off 3 bases at V and 9 bases at J, with 10 bases between the two ends. The variable domain in full, completed from reference TRBV11-2 and TRBJ2-3, reads EAGVAQSPRYKIIEKRQSVAFWCNPISGHATLYWYQQILGQGPKLLIQFQNNGVVDDSQLPKDRFSAERLKGVDSTLKIQPAKLEDSAVYLCASSFRAATQYFGPGTRLTVL.

The chain carries TRBV15 and TRBJ2-3, with D possibly being TRBD1 (6 bases). V was cut by 4 bases and J by 4 bases, with 12 bases left in between. Germline V CDR1 and CDR2: LNHNV, YYDKDF (reference sequence). The CDR3 is made up of 14 amino acids. DNA of the CDR3: TGTGCCACCAGCAACCTACAGGGAGCAGATACGCAGTATTTT. As protein: CATSNLQGADTQYF.

This clonotype was found a few times. The V gene is TRBV25-1, the J gene TRBJ1-1; maybe TRBD1 (5 bases). Trimming shortened V by 4 bases and J by 10 bases, and 13 bases separated the two germline ends. The CDR3 length is 12 residues. CDR1 is MGHDK, CDR2 SYGVNS, per germline. The CDR3 nucleotides are TGTGCCAGCAGTGCCCCGGGGAGGGGAGCTTTCTTT. Protein sequence: CASSAPGRGAFF. The full variable domain, its missing parts supplied by reference TRBV25-1 and TRBJ1-1, is EADIYQTPRYLVIGTGKKITLECSQTMGHDKMYWYQQDPGMELHLIHYSYGVNSTEKGDLSSESTVSRIRTEHFPLTLESARPSHTSQYLCASSAPGRGAFFGQGTRLTVV.

V usage is TRBV5-1 and J usage is TRBJ1-1; maybe TRBD1 (6 bases). Per germline, CDR1 SGHRS and CDR2 YFSETQ. The CDR3 is made up of 15 amino acids. V was trimmed by 9 bases and J by 3 bases, leaving 21 bases between them. CDR3 sequence reads: CATSKGGGKDTEAFF. As DNA, the CDR3 is TGCGCCACATCCAAAGGAGGGGGGAAAGACACTGAAGCTTTCTTT.

The CDR3, as DNA: TGTGCCAGCAGCCCCACCCGGGACAGGGGCCGGGATACGCAGTATTTT. It encodes CASSPTRDRGRDTQYF. The V gene is TRBV7-9, the J gene TRBJ2-3; TRBD1 agrees at 10 bases. J gave up 6 bases and V 5 bases, and 11 bases lay outside the gene matches. This CDR3 has 16 residues. Germline CDR1 reads SEHNR; CDR2 reads FQNEAQ (reference sequence).